The clone carrying this TCR beta chain was seen a few times. Antigen: not known. The data were obtained in a study of cytomegalovirus exposure and HLA in healthy donors. For the study at large: The roughly 120 million unique TCR beta sequences, from roughly 180 million T cells, were found by an earlier analysis. Study-wide results and limits: Across donors, most TCRs were seen rarely, yet some public ones were widespread. Later findings reportedly placed an Asian-associated ancestry cluster below the approximately 630-donor mean for N-insertions. A later analysis, which compared TCR beta chains of equal frequency, found the HLA-associated ones more clonally expanded.

Losses at the gene ends were 6 bases for V and 6 bases for J; bases not matched to a gene: 8. The CDR3 is made up of 14 amino acids. Germline values: CDR1 MNHEY, CDR2 SVGAGI. A multiplex PCR was run with 60 Vbeta primers and 13 Jbeta primers. TCRdb's table, derived via immunoSEQ multiplex PCR, lists solely in-frame clones and lacks some. The sample lists about 160,000 clones, 70% to 85% occurring once. What was sequenced was PBMCs. The TCR was taken from a woman aged 25 to 45 in good health and CMV-seronegative. The chain joins TRBV6-5 to TRBJ1-1; 9 positions match TRBD1. The CDR3 region is CASRTYRGRSEAFF. CDR3 DNA sequence: TGTGCCAGCAGAACGTACAGGGGGCGGTCTGAAGCTTTCTTT.